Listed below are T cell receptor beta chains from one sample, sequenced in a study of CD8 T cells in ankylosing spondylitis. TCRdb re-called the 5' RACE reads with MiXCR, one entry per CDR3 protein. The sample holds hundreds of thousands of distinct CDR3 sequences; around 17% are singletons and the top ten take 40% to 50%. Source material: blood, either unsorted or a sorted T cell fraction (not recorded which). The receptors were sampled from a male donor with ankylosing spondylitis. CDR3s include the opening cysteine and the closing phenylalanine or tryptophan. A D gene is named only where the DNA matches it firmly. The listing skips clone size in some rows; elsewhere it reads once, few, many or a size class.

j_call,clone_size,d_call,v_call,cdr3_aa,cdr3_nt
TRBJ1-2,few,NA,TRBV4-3,CASSQEKGPPSYYGYTF,TGCGCCAGCAGCCAAGAGAAAGGGCCTCCTTCGTACTATGGCTACACCTTC
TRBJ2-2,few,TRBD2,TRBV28,CASTTVRGGRNTGELFF,TGTGCCAGCACCACTGTACGGGGGGGGCGCAACACCGGGGAGCTGTTTTTT
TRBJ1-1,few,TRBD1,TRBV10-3,CAISTPTGLDTEAFF,TGTGCCATTTCTACCCCGACAGGGCTGGACACTGAAGCTTTCTTT
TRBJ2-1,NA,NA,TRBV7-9,CASMSQYSYNEQFF,TGTGCCAGCATGAGTCAATACTCCTACAATGAGCAGTTCTTC
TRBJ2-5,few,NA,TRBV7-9,CASSSIVGGVLETQYF,TGTGCCAGCAGCTCGATAGTGGGAGGAGTTTTAGAGACCCAGTACTTC
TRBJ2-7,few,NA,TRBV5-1,CASSLEDPNYEQYF,TGCGCCAGCAGCTTGGAAGACCCCAACTACGAGCAGTACTTC
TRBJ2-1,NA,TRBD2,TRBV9,CASSGALGLAENNEQFF,TGTGCCAGCAGTGGTGCCTTAGGACTAGCGGAAAACAATGAGCAGTTCTTC
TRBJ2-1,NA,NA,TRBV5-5,CASSLWVGREQFF,TGTGCCAGCAGCTTGTGGGTAGGCCGTGAGCAGTTCTTC
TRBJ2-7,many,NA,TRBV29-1,CSVYRSGSPYEQYF,TGCAGCGTTTATCGGTCAGGGTCCCCCTACGAGCAGTACTTC
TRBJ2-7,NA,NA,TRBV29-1,CSVELGVAYEQYF,TGCAGCGTTGAGCTAGGGGTAGCCTACGAGCAGTACTTC
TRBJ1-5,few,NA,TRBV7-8,CASSLVTVEPNQPQHF,TGTGCCAGCAGCTTAGTGACAGTGGAACCAAATCAGCCCCAGCATTTT
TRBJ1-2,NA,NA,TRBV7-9,CASSPIEAGWDGYTF,TGTGCCAGCAGCCCTATAGAGGCAGGGTGGGATGGCTACACCTTC
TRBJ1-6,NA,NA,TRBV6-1,CASSPIQGINSPLHF,TGTGCCAGCAGCCCAATCCAGGGGATCAATTCACCCCTCCACTTT
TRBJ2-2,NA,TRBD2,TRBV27,CASSGLAGYTGELFF,TGTGCCAGCAGTGGACTAGCGGGATACACCGGGGAGCTGTTTTTT
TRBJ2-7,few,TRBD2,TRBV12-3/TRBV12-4,CASSQGLAGDVVWNEQYF,TGTGCCAGCAGTCAGGGACTAGCGGGAGATGTAGTCTGGAACGAGCAGTACTTC
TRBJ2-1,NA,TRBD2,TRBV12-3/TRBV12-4,CASSYLGLAGGPPYNEQFF,TGTGCCAGCAGTTACCTGGGACTAGCGGGAGGACCCCCCTACAATGAGCAGTTCTTC
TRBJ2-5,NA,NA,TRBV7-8,CASSLEGWETQYF,TGTGCCAGCAGCTTAGAGGGATGGGAGACCCAGTACTTC
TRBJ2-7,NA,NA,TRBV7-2,CASSNNRDAAYEQYF,TGTGCCAGCAGCAATAACCGGGACGCTGCCTACGAGCAGTACTTC
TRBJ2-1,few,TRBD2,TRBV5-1,CASSAQLAGGSSSYNEQFF,TGCGCCAGCAGCGCCCAACTAGCGGGAGGTTCGAGCTCCTACAATGAGCAGTTCTTC
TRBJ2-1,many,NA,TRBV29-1,CSAWRVTSNNEQFF,TGCAGCGCGTGGCGGGTAACCAGTAACAATGAGCAGTTCTTC
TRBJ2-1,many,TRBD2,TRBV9,CASSVRDYPSSYNEQFF,TGTGCCAGCAGCGTACGGGACTACCCTAGCTCCTACAATGAGCAGTTCTTC
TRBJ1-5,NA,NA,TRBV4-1,CASSQGIGQGMGPQHF,TGCGCCAGCAGCCAAGGGATCGGGCAGGGAATGGGGCCCCAGCATTTT
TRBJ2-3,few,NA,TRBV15,CATSSPGVIGVDTQYF,TGTGCCACCAGCAGCCCCGGAGTGATCGGGGTGGATACGCAGTATTTT
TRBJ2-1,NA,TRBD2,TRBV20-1,CSARWTSPLDEQFF,TGCAGTGCTAGATGGACTAGCCCGCTCGATGAGCAGTTCTTC
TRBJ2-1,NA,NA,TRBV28,CATQSPGAYNEQFF,TGTGCCACCCAGAGTCCGGGGGCGTACAATGAGCAGTTCTTC
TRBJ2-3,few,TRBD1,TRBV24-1,CATTGDRDTDTQYF,TGTGCCACCACTGGGGACAGGGACACAGATACGCAGTATTTT
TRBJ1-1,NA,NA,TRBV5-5,CASTFGGTEAFF,TGTGCCAGCACCTTTGGGGGTACTGAAGCTTTCTTT
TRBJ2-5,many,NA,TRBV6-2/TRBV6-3,CASSPVAVQETQYF,TGTGCCAGCAGTCCGGTAGCGGTCCAAGAGACCCAGTACTTC
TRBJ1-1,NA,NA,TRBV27,CASSLSHGAPGTEAFF,TGTGCCAGCAGTTTATCCCATGGGGCACCCGGCACTGAAGCTTTCTTT
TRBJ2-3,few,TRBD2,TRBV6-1,CASKGIAGEADTQYF,TGTGCCAGCAAAGGGATAGCGGGGGAAGCAGATACGCAGTATTTT
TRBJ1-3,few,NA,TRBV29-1,CSVVLGDTIYF,TGCAGCGTGGTCCTGGGGGACACCATATATTTT
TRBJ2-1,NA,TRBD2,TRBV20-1,CSARSRGRAYNEQFF,TGCAGTGCTAGAAGCCGCGGGAGGGCTTACAATGAGCAGTTCTTC
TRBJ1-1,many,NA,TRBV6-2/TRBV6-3,CASSYPGWNTEAFF,TGTGCCAGCAGTTACCCGGGGTGGAACACTGAAGCTTTCTTT
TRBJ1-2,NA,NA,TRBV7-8,CASSLDPAANYGYTF,TGTGCCAGCAGCTTAGACCCCGCGGCTAACTATGGCTACACCTTC
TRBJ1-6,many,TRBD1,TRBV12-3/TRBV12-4,CASSTTGGNSPLHF,TGTGCCAGCAGTACGACAGGGGGAAATTCACCCCTCCACTTT
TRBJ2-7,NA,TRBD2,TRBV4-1,CASSLSRRGSGAHNEQYF,TGCGCCAGCAGCCTATCCAGGAGGGGTAGCGGGGCCCATAACGAGCAGTACTTC
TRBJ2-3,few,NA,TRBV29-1,CSVVLDTQYF,TGCAGCGTTGTTTTGGATACGCAGTATTTT
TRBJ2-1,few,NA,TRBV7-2,CASSFASSYNEQFF,TGTGCCAGCAGCTTTGCTAGCAGTTACAATGAGCAGTTCTTC
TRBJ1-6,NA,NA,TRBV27,CASSLQGTNSPLHF,TGTGCCAGCAGTTTACAGGGTACTAATTCACCCCTCCACTTT
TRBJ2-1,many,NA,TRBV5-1,CASSYQDNEQFF,TGCGCCAGCAGCTATCAGGACAATGAGCAGTTCTTC
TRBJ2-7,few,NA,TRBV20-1,CSAREETYYEQYF,TGCAGTGCTAGAGAGGAGACTTACTACGAGCAGTACTTC
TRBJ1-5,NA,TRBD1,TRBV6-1,CASLDRLYSNQPQHF,TGTGCCAGCCTGGACAGGCTATATAGCAATCAGCCCCAGCATTTT
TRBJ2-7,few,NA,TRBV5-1,CASSLESWGYEQYF,TGCGCCAGCAGCTTGGAAAGTTGGGGCTACGAGCAGTACTTC
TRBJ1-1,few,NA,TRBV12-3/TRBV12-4,CASSLNPHTEAFF,TGTGCCAGCAGTTTAAACCCCCACACTGAAGCTTTCTTT
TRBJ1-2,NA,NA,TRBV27,CASSSYRGPGIYYGYTF,TGTGCCAGCAGTTCCTATAGGGGCCCGGGGATATACTATGGCTACACCTTC
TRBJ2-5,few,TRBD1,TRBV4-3,CASSQVRDRGPSETQYF,TGCGCCAGCAGCCAGGTCAGGGACAGGGGGCCTTCGGAGACCCAGTACTTC
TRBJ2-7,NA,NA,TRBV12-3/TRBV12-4,CASSATGGPYEQYF,TGTGCCAGCAGTGCCACCGGGGGGCCCTACGAGCAGTACTTC
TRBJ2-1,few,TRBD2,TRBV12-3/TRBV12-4,CASSVPGLAGLNEQFF,TGTGCCAGCAGCGTCCCGGGACTAGCGGGGTTAAATGAGCAGTTCTTC